This TCR beta chain was observed in a study of blood T cell repertoires in COVID-19. Study-level background: T cells, B-cell-depleted T cells, or PBMCs supplied cDNA or gDNA.

This clone has a single count. Method: immunoSEQ multiplex PCR; TCRdb's copy keeps in-frame clones and lacks some. The sample includes 300,000 or so clones, 83% of them seen just once. This sequence was found in a woman in her fifties or sixties with acute or convalescent COVID-19. The specimen sequenced was peripheral blood.

The chain's CDR3 is CSVEGHPLTDTQYF. CDR3 bases: TGCAGCGTTGAAGGACATCCGCTCACAGATACGCAGTATTTT. This chain uses TRBV29-1 with TRBJ2-3; D remains ambiguous. This CDR3 is 14 amino acids long. Germline-derived CDR1 and CDR2 are SQVTM and ANQGSEA. Trimming removed 1 base at V and 2 bases at J, with 10 bases between.